Each of the 8 T cell receptor beta chains below was sequenced from the same sample in a study of T cells and copy number aberrations in small-cell lung cancer. Sequencing used immunoSEQ multiplex PCR; TCRdb keeps in-frame clones, though not all of them. Counted here are over 6,000 clones, roughly three quarters occurring once; the ten biggest clones make up 7.5% to 10%. The sample comprised tumor tissue. The receptors here all came from a man between 50 and 59 years old with small cell lung cancer.

This chain uses TRBV4-1 with TRBJ1-2, with D hard to call. CDR1 and CDR2 (germline): MGHRA, YSYEKL. The V gene lost 0 bases and the J gene lost 8 bases, with 13 bases spanning the gap. The CDR3 length is 14 residues. The CDR3 nucleotides read TGCGCCAGCAGCCAAGATCACATTCCGGAGGGCTACACCTTC. It specifies CASSQDHIPEGYTF.

In its sample, this clone was seen a few times. In DNA, the CDR3 is TGTGCCAGCAGCCAAGACCCGCGCGGCAGGGGCCTAATGAACACTGAAGCTTTCTTT. Translated, it gives CASSQDPRGRGLMNTEAFF. The V call is TRBV4-2, the J call TRBJ1-1; D possibly corresponds to TRBD1 (6 bases). V was pared by 0 bases and J by 0 bases, with 20 bases between. The CDR3 length is 19 residues. Germline CDR1 reads LGHNA; CDR2 reads YNFKEQ.

This chain uses TRBV4-3 with TRBJ2-1, with 7 nucleotides matching TRBD2. CDR1 is LGHNA, CDR2 YSLEER, per germline. This CDR3 region has 15 residues. V shed 1 base and J 9 bases; nucleotides not matched to a gene: 9. CDR3 coding DNA: TGCGCCAGCAGCCAAGGGATTACAGGCGGGAGTGAGCAGTTCTTC. Translation: CASSQGITGGSEQFF.

The rearrangement joins TRBV6-1 to TRBJ1-5; D is ambiguous. Trimming stripped 6 bases from V and 0 bases from J, with 12 bases between. The CDR3 extends over 15 amino acids. Germline assignment: CDR1 MNHNS and CDR2 SASEGT. The CDR3 spells CASRLTTYSNQPQHF. The DNA of the CDR3 is TGTGCCAGCAGACTGACCACCTATAGCAATCAGCCCCAGCATTTT.

The sample holds a few counts of this clone. V gene TRBV4-1 combines with J gene TRBJ1-1; 9 nucleotides line up with TRBD1. V gave up 6 bases and J gave up 5 bases; unmatched junction bases: 10. The CDR3 consists of 15 residues. Germline V gene lookup returns CDR1 MGHRA and CDR2 YSYEKL. The CDR3 reads CASRSPGQGRTEAFF. Written as DNA, the CDR3 is TGCGCCAGCAGATCCCCGGGACAGGGTAGGACTGAAGCTTTCTTT.

The genes are TRBV5-1 and TRBJ2-5, with TRBD2 identical over 8 bases. The CDR3 has 17 residues. Looked up from germline, CDR1 is SGHRS and CDR2 is YFSETQ. Trimming at V came to 4 bases and at J to 2 bases, leaving 13 bases not matched to a gene. The CDR3 here is CASSLAGRLALQETQYF. The DNA of the CDR3 is TGCGCCAGCAGCCTTGCGGGGAGACTAGCGCTGCAAGAGACCCAGTACTTC.

The rearrangement uses TRBV11-1 and TRBJ2-3; 7 nucleotides match TRBD1. There are 13 residues in the CDR3. V lost 6 bases and J lost 4; bases outside the gene matches: 4. Germline V gives CDR1 SGHAT, CDR2 FQDESV (reference sequence). The CDR3: CASRPTGADTQYF. DNA for the CDR3: TGTGCCAGCAGACCTACAGGGGCAGATACGCAGTATTTT.

J is TRBJ1-1 and V is TRBV29-1; the D gene is possibly TRBD1 (5 bases). The CDR3 is 12 residues long. Trimming left V 3 bases short and J 1 base short, with 6 bases between. Per germline, CDR1 SQVTM and CDR2 ANQGSEA. For the CDR3, the DNA is TGCAGCGTTGACGGGGGGAACACTGAAGCTTTCTTT. Translated: CSVDGGNTEAFF. Drawing the rest from reference TRBV29-1 and TRBJ1-1, the complete variable domain is SAVISQKPSRDICQRGTSLTIQCQVDSQVTMMFWYRQQPGQSLTLIATANQGSEATYESGFVIDKFPISRPNLTFSTLTVSNMSPEDSSIYLCSVDGGNTEAFFGQGTRLTVV.